A single sample is the source of the 31 T cell receptor beta chains below, sequenced in a study of blood T cell repertoires in COVID-19. Profiled with immunoSEQ multiplex PCR; TCRdb holds only in-frame clones, not every one. The sample has 200,000 or so clones, 70% to 85% seen once; the top ten hold roughly 6.9%. Sequencing was carried out using peripheral blood. The receptors were gathered from a human donor with acute or convalescent COVID-19. The donor label of this sample is uncertain.

V is TRBV7-8 and J is TRBJ2-6; possibly TRBD1 for D (6 bases). This CDR3 has 15 amino acids. V lost 6 bases and J lost 4, with 13 bases in between. The V gene's germline CDR1 is SGHVS and CDR2 FQNEAQ. The CDR3 loop reads CASRSTGSGANVLTF. The CDR3 DNA reads as TGTGCCAGCAGGTCTACAGGGAGCGGGGCCAACGTCCTGACTTTC.

The chain links TRBV6-6 to TRBJ2-1; TRBD2 aligns across 10 bases. This CDR3 comprises 16 residues. Germline V gives CDR1 MNHNY, CDR2 SVGAGI (reference sequence). Germline trimming cut 4 bases from V and 9 bases from J; bases unmatched to any gene: 12. The CDR3 DNA is TGTGCCAGCAGTTCTCCACGGAGCGGGAGGGCTGGTGAGCAGTTCTTC. It specifies CASSSPRSGRAGEQFF.

The chain combines TRBV9 with TRBJ1-2, with TRBD1 as a possible D gene (6 bases). The germline gives CDR1 SGDLS, CDR2 YYNGEE. The CDR3 contains 13 residues. Trimming stripped 0 bases from V and 7 bases from J, with 10 bases between. CDR3 sequence: CASSVVAGVGYTF. Here the CDR3 DNA reads TGTGCCAGCAGCGTAGTGGCAGGGGTTGGCTACACCTTC. The variable domain in full, completed from reference TRBV9 and TRBJ1-2, reads DSGVTQTPKHLITATGQRVTLRCSPRSGDLSVYWYQQSLDQGLQFLIQYYNGEERAKGNILERFSAQQFPDLHSELNLSSLELGDSALYFCASSVVAGVGYTFGSGTRLTVV.

The chain combines TRBV5-6 with TRBJ2-3, with 11 bases identical to TRBD2. V shed 4 bases and J 4 bases; nucleotides not matched to a gene: 5. This CDR3 region has 15 residues. Germline CDR1 reads SGHDT; CDR2 reads YYEEEE. The CDR3 loop reads CASSPSGRRADTQYF. The CDR3 region has the DNA TGTGCCAGCAGCCCTAGCGGGAGGAGGGCAGATACGCAGTATTTT.

This chain joins TRBV7-2 and TRBJ2-3, with a possible D match to TRBD2 (5 bases). The CDR3 is made up of 15 amino acids. V lost 2 bases and J 5 bases, leaving 14 bases between the germline ends. The germline V gene encodes CDR1 SGHTA and CDR2 FQGNSA. The CDR3 spells CASSLSGRLGDTQYF. The CDR3 nucleotides are TGTGCCAGCAGCTTAAGCGGCAGACTCGGAGATACGCAGTATTTT.

In its sample, this clone was seen a few times. V usage is TRBV24-1 and J usage is TRBJ1-1; a possible D gene is TRBD1 (6 bases). This CDR3 has 16 residues. V lost 4 bases and J 0 bases, leaving 14 bases between the germline ends. CDR1 and CDR2 (germline): KGHDR, SFDVKD. The CDR3 nucleotides are TGTGCCACCAGTGAATCGCTGGACAGCTTGAACACTGAAGCTTTCTTT. It codes for CATSESLDSLNTEAFF.

The chain employs TRBV29-1 and TRBJ1-3; no clear D. This CDR3 is 13 amino acids long. Germline V lookup: CDR1 SQVTM, CDR2 ANQGSEA. V was trimmed by 7 bases and J by 1 base, leaving 11 bases between them. CDR3 nucleotides: TGCAGCGCTACATCGGGGTCTGGAAACACCATATATTTT. It codes for CSATSGSGNTIYF.

The V and J genes are TRBV2 and TRBJ1-1; TRBD1 matches at 11 bases. The CDR3 runs 14 residues. CDR1 SNHLY and CDR2 FYNNEI come from the germline V gene. J gave up 4 bases and V 8 bases, and 6 bases lay outside the gene matches. The CDR3 spells CASGGQGVGTEAFF. In nucleotides, the CDR3 is TGTGCCAGCGGGGGACAGGGGGTCGGCACTGAAGCTTTCTTT.

The rearrangement joins TRBV7-6 to TRBJ2-1, with 8 bases fitting TRBD1. V trimming: 4 bases; J trimming: 5 bases; junction bases outside the gene matches: 13. Germline CDR1 and CDR2: SGHVS and FNYEAQ. This CDR3 spans 17 amino acids. This CDR3 reads CASSSRPHGQGNNEQFF. The CDR3 DNA sequence: TGTGCCAGCAGCTCTCGTCCCCACGGACAGGGAAACAATGAGCAGTTCTTC.

The V call is TRBV5-1, the J call TRBJ1-1; 7 positions agree with TRBD1. Per germline, CDR1 SGHRS and CDR2 YFSETQ. J gave up 0 bases and V 3 bases, and 2 bases lay outside the gene matches. The CDR3 extends over 14 amino acids. The CDR3: CASSWDSMNTEAFF. Here the CDR3 DNA reads TGCGCCAGCAGCTGGGACAGTATGAACACTGAAGCTTTCTTT.

The chain recombines TRBV18 with TRBJ1-2; D possibly corresponds to TRBD1 (6 bases). V lost 3 bases to trimming and J lost 8 bases, with 16 bases between them. Germline V gene sequence: CDR1 KGHSH, CDR2 LQKENI. The CDR3 runs 14 residues. The CDR3 loop is CASSPLDSRDGYTF. The CDR3 DNA sequence: TGTGCCAGCTCACCGCTGGACAGTAGGGACGGCTACACCTTC.

This chain's CDR3 is CASSPGTSGLIGVADTQYF. The CDR3 DNA reads as TGTGCCAGCAGCCCGGGGACTAGCGGGCTGATTGGAGTTGCAGATACGCAGTATTTT. The rearrangement uses TRBV4-2 and TRBJ2-3; 12 bases agree with TRBD2. CDR1 and CDR2 (germline): LGHNA, YNFKEQ. Trimming removed 4 bases from V and 4 bases from J; junction bases left unmatched: 15. This CDR3 contains 19 residues.

V usage is TRBV15 and J usage is TRBJ2-2, with no clear D. The germline CDR1 and CDR2 sequences are LNHNV and YYDKDF (reference sequence). The CDR3 has 16 amino acids. V lost 5 bases, J lost 1 base, and 14 bases lay in between. This CDR3 is CATSPPRVLNTGELFF. The CDR3, as DNA: TGTGCCACCAGCCCTCCGCGAGTTTTGAACACCGGGGAGCTGTTTTTT.

There are a few counts of this clone. The chain is built from TRBV19 and TRBJ2-7; tentative D call: TRBD2 (7 bases). The germline gives CDR1 LNHDA, CDR2 SQIVND (reference sequence). Trimming took 5 bases from V and 0 from J, leaving 14 bases between them. The CDR3 totals 15 residues. This CDR3 is CASSERGGRSYEQYF. The DNA of the CDR3 is TGTGCCAGTAGTGAACGCGGGGGCCGCTCCTACGAGCAGTACTTC.

Concerning this clone: This same CDR3 is encoded by further DNA sequences in the sample. The chain combines TRBV30 with TRBJ2-3; tentative D call: TRBD1 (6 bases). This CDR3 is built from 15 residues. Germline CDR1 is GTSNPN and CDR2 is SVGIG (reference sequence). V lost 3 bases and J 0 bases, leaving 13 bases between the germline ends. The CDR3 loop is CAWSVPGHSTDTQYF. The CDR3 bases are TGTGCCTGGAGCGTACCGGGACACAGCACAGATACGCAGTATTTT.

This sequence joins TRBV6-5 and TRBJ1-6; tentative D call: TRBD1 (6 bases). V was shortened by 2 bases and J by 7 bases, with 9 bases between the two germline ends. Germline loops: CDR1 MNHEY, CDR2 SVGAGI. The CDR3 contains 14 residues. CDR3 residues: CASSYDRINSPLHF. The CDR3 DNA reads as TGTGCCAGCAGTTACGACAGGATCAATTCACCCCTCCACTTT.

This chain connects TRBV25-1 to TRBJ1-4; D may be TRBD1 (5 bases). Trimming took 4 bases from V and 0 from J, leaving 9 bases between them. The germline V gene encodes CDR1 MGHDK and CDR2 SYGVNS. The CDR3 length is 15 residues. The chain's CDR3 is CASSVGLTTNEKLFF. The CDR3, as DNA: TGTGCCAGCAGTGTGGGGCTCACAACTAATGAAAAACTGTTTTTT.

V is TRBV6-2 or TRBV6-3 and J is TRBJ2-1; 8 bases align to TRBD2. This CDR3 region has 15 residues. Germline assignment: CDR1 MNHEY and CDR2 SVGEGT. The V segment lost 4 bases and the J segment 7 bases; nucleotides outside the gene matches: 9. The CDR3 DNA reads as TGTGCCAGCAGTTCAGCAGCGGGAGTTGGAAATGAGCAGTTCTTC. This codes for CASSSAAGVGNEQFF.

This sequence joins TRBV9 and TRBJ2-1, with 10 nucleotides matching TRBD2. The V and J ends lost 0 bases and 3 bases, in that order; junction bases with no gene match: 6. This CDR3 has 17 amino acids. Germline loops: CDR1 SGDLS, CDR2 YYNGEE. This CDR3 reads CASSVALAGGHYNEQFF. The CDR3, as DNA: TGTGCCAGCAGCGTAGCTTTAGCGGGAGGCCACTACAATGAGCAGTTCTTC.

V usage is TRBV5-1 and J usage is TRBJ1-3; D unclear. CDR1 is SGHRS and CDR2 is YFSETQ in the germline V gene. This CDR3 is 13 amino acids long. Trimming removed 2 bases at V and 8 bases at J, with 11 bases between. The CDR3 nucleotides read TGCGCCAGCAGCTTTTTGGGCCAGGACACCATATATTTT. This codes for CASSFLGQDTIYF.

This chain links TRBV29-1 with TRBJ2-1; D is perhaps TRBD1 (5 bases). V was shortened by 2 bases and J by 7 bases, with 15 bases between the two germline ends. Germline V gene sequence: CDR1 SQVTM, CDR2 ANQGSEA. The CDR3 sequence is 14 residues long. The CDR3 protein is CSVERQRGLNEQFF. The CDR3 bases are TGCAGCGTTGAAAGACAGCGCGGCCTAAATGAGCAGTTCTTC.

The table lists this clone with a few counts. The rearrangement joins TRBV7-9 to TRBJ1-4; TRBD1 aligns across 7 bases. The germline V gene has CDR1 SEHNR and CDR2 FQNEAQ (reference sequence). This CDR3 has 15 amino acids. J gave up 3 bases and V 5 bases, and 6 bases lay outside the gene matches. This CDR3 is CASSTTGSSNEKLFF. CDR3 in DNA: TGTGCCAGCAGCACGACAGGGTCTTCTAATGAAAAACTGTTTTTT.

The J gene is TRBJ1-2, the V gene TRBV5-1; D is undetermined. Trimming shortened V by 2 bases and J by 7 bases, and 15 bases separated the two germline ends. CDR1 and CDR2 from the germline V gene are SGHRS and YFSETQ. CDR3 length: 14 amino acids. CDR3 sequence: CASSFEGEVSGYTF. CDR3 DNA: TGCGCCAGCAGCTTTGAGGGTGAGGTCTCTGGCTACACCTTC.

This clone occurred a few times. The V call is TRBV6-5, the J call TRBJ2-7, with 9 bases identical to TRBD1. CDR3 length equals 15 residues. The trim removed 7 bases at V and 3 bases at J, leaving 10 bases unmatched. CDR1 MNHEY and CDR2 SVGAGI come from the germline V gene. The CDR3 is CASINTGTGYYEQYF. CDR3 coding DNA: TGTGCCAGCATTAACACCGGGACAGGGTACTACGAGCAGTACTTC.

The genes are TRBV5-1 and TRBJ2-3; TRBD1 agrees at 8 bases. CDR1 is SGHRS, CDR2 YFSETQ, per germline. V was pared by 5 bases and J by 1 base, with 3 bases of the junction left unmatched. This CDR3 has 14 amino acids. The CDR3 protein is CASSSGQGTDTQYF. The CDR3, as DNA: TGCGCCAGCAGTTCGGGACAGGGCACAGATACGCAGTATTTT.

This clone was observed a handful of times. The chain combines TRBV19 with TRBJ1-1; D is undetermined. V lost 7 bases and J lost 0, with 9 bases in between. The CDR3 totals 13 residues. From germline, CDR1 is LNHDA and CDR2 SQIVND (reference sequence). CDR3 coding DNA: TGTGCCAGTACCCCCACAGTGAACACTGAAGCTTTCTTT. The encoded protein is CASTPTVNTEAFF.

This chain uses TRBV7-3 with TRBJ2-1; possible D gene TRBD2, 5 bases. Germline CDR1 SGHTA, CDR2 FQGTGA. With 5 bases removed from V and 4 bases from J, the gap between germline ends came to 18 bases. The CDR3 extends over 16 amino acids. For the CDR3, the DNA is TGTGCCAGCAGCCCAAAGTGGACTGGATCTTACAATGAGCAGTTCTTC. As protein: CASSPKWTGSYNEQFF.

This clone appeared a single time. CDR3: CASSSGTGELFF. The CDR3 DNA reads TGTGCCAGCAGTTCAGGGACCGGGGAGCTGTTTTTT. The V gene is TRBV7-3, the J gene TRBJ2-2; D might be TRBD1 (5 bases). Trimming stripped 6 bases from V and 5 bases from J, with 7 bases between. This CDR3 has 12 amino acids. Germline V gene sequence: CDR1 SGHTA, CDR2 FQGTGA.

The V gene is TRBV3-1 (or the pseudogene TRBV3-2), the J gene TRBJ1-2; 10 nucleotides agree with TRBD1. Trimming took 4 bases from V and 4 from J; bases not matched to a gene: 3. Germline CDR1 is LGHDT and CDR2 is YNNKEL (reference sequence). There are 14 residues in the CDR3. CDR3 nucleotide sequence: TGTGCCAGCAGCCGACAGGGGGCGGGCTATGGCTACACCTTC. It encodes CASSRQGAGYGYTF.

The chain carries TRBV7-2 and TRBJ2-5; TRBD1 matches 10 bases. V lost 5 bases, J lost 3 bases, and 6 bases stayed unmatched. CDR3 length: 15 amino acids. The germline gives CDR1 SGHTA, CDR2 FQGNSA. DNA of the CDR3: TGTGCCAGCAGCCAACGGGACAGGGGAGAAGAGACCCAGTACTTC. Its translation is CASSQRDRGEETQYF.

The chain recombines TRBV30 with TRBJ1-2, with D possibly matching TRBD1 (6 bases). V lost 4 bases and J lost 8, with 17 bases in between. The germline CDR1 and CDR2 sequences are GTSNPN and SVGIG (reference sequence). The CDR3 consists of 13 residues. The CDR3 is CAWTSTGKGGYTF. CDR3 bases: TGTGCCTGGACTTCCACAGGGAAGGGAGGCTACACCTTC.